The sequence of this T cell receptor (beta chain) was determined in a study of shared clonotypes between healthy human individuals. Study-wide findings and caveats: About 5% was the fraction of naive CD4 clonotypes found shared across several donors. Sampling covered blood only; tissue repertoires likely differ.

Splitting the CD4+ cells yielded a CD45RA+ naive subset and a CD45RA-negative memory subset. Germline CDR1 reads MGHDK; CDR2 reads SYGVNS. CDR3 length: 16 residues. Unmatched junction bases numbered 13, after V lost 5 bases and J lost 4 bases. With respect to this clone: Its antigen is unidentified.

TCRdb's copy holds only in-frame clones and misses some; the assay was immunoSEQ multiplex PCR. The data contain over a million clones, roughly 74% of them singletons. The chain uses TRBV25-1 and TRBJ2-7; 8 bases fit TRBD1. The sample was memory CD4+ T cells from PBMCs. The sample's subset: CD45RA-negative fraction. The sequence was collected from a man between 18 and 35 years old in good health. Some clones in this sample may be carry-over from other donors' samples. The CDR3 DNA reads as TGTGCCAGCAGTCCCGCCGGCAGGGGGCTGATATACGAGCAGTACTTC. It is translated as CASSPAGRGLIYEQYF.